Presented here are 30 T cell receptor beta chains from one specimen sequenced in a study of Ad26.COV2.S vaccination and SARS-CoV-2 variants. The treatment here: 15 to 20 received Ad26.COV2.S at low or high dose, single or two shots; 5 received placebo; per-sample allocation not given. Repertoires come from day 63 after the first vaccine or placebo injection. The protocol was immunoSEQ multiplex PCR, while the TCRdb copy is restricted to in-frame clones and leaves out a portion. The repertoire includes around 320,000 clones, just under 85% of them detected once, and approximately 2.2% sits in the top ten. The sequences come from peripheral blood, collected in a trial of Ad26.COV2.S vaccine versus placebo. All receptors derive from a person between 18 and 65 years old who received the Ad26.COV2.S COVID-19 vaccine or a placebo.

V and J are TRBV3-1 (or the pseudogene TRBV3-2) and TRBJ1-1; a possible D gene is TRBD1 (5 bases). V gave up 2 bases and J gave up 4 bases, with 17 bases separating them. The CDR3 is made up of 16 amino acids. CDR1 and CDR2 (germline): LGHDT, YNNKEL (reference sequence). Here the CDR3 reads CASSQSPLGGGTEAFF. The DNA of the CDR3 is TGTGCCAGCAGCCAAAGCCCACTCGGGGGTGGCACTGAAGCTTTCTTT.

The chain couples TRBV15 to TRBJ2-1; 9 nucleotides match TRBD1. V lost 5 bases and J lost 3; bases outside the gene matches: 14. The CDR3 is 18 amino acids. Germline values: CDR1 LNHNV, CDR2 YYDKDF (reference sequence). The CDR3, as DNA: TGTGCCACCAGCCAAGGGGGGGGACAGGGAAGGTTCTACAATGAGCAGTTCTTC. Translating gives CATSQGGGQGRFYNEQFF. Drawing the rest from reference TRBV15 and TRBJ2-1, the complete variable domain is DAMVIQNPRYQVTQFGKPVTLSCSQTLNHNVMYWYQQKSSQAPKLLFHYYDKDFNNEADTPDNFQSRRPNTSFCFLDIRSPGLGDTAMYLCATSQGGGQGRFYNEQFFGPGTRLTVL.

Points on this clone: Distinct nucleotide sequences in the sample also encode this CDR3. This rearrangement joins TRBV28 to TRBJ2-2; no firm D call. This CDR3 region has 11 residues. Germline CDR1 reads MDHEN; CDR2 reads SYDVKM. Trimming removed 2 bases at V and 6 bases at J, with 1 base between. The CDR3 coding sequence is TGTGCCAGCAGTTTAGCCGGGGAGCTGTTTTTT. Translation: CASSLAGELFF.

This chain uses TRBV6-1 with TRBJ2-1; D remains unclear. The CDR3 has 11 residues. Trimming shortened V by 2 bases and J by 15 bases, and 11 bases separated the two germline ends. Germline V gene lookup returns CDR1 MNHNS and CDR2 SASEGT. CDR3 DNA: TGTGCCAGCAGTGAAAATAGGGTTCCGTTCTTC. Protein sequence: CASSENRVPFF.

This clone was found a few times. V and J are TRBV9 and TRBJ1-4; the D gene is possibly TRBD1 (5 bases). This CDR3 is built from 14 residues. Trimming removed 5 bases at V and 8 bases at J, with 16 bases between. The germline V gene encodes CDR1 SGDLS and CDR2 YYNGEE. The CDR3 protein is CASRREGVGEKLFF. Here the CDR3 DNA reads TGTGCCAGCAGAAGGGAAGGGGTCGGGGAAAAACTGTTTTTT.

The sample holds one count of this clone. The V and J genes are TRBV5-5 and TRBJ2-5; no reliable D call. The CDR3 spans 12 residues. CDR1 and CDR2 (germline): SGHKS, YYEKEE (reference sequence). Trimming took 4 bases from V and 4 from J, leaving 8 bases between them. CDR3: CASSDSGETQYF. The CDR3 DNA sequence: TGTGCCAGCAGCGATTCGGGAGAGACCCAGTACTTC.

This chain joins TRBV28 and TRBJ2-6; either TRBD1 or TRBD2 may fit D (5 bases each). Trimming pared 2 bases from V and 0 bases from J, leaving 17 bases between. Germline V gene data show CDR1 as MDHEN and CDR2 as SYDVKM. The CDR3 has 19 amino acids. This CDR3 reads CASSLVGRTISSGANVLTF. The CDR3 DNA reads as TGTGCCAGCAGTTTAGTGGGACGGACAATCAGCTCTGGGGCCAACGTCCTGACTTTC.

The chain is built from TRBV6-2 or TRBV6-3 and TRBJ1-1; TRBD1 agrees at 8 bases. The CDR3 covers 14 residues. Unmatched junction bases numbered 7, after V lost 5 bases and J lost 5 bases. The germline V gene has CDR1 MNHEY and CDR2 SVGEGT. Written as DNA, the CDR3 is TGTGCCAGCAGTACCACAGGGGGTCGGACTGAAGCTTTCTTT. It yields the protein CASSTTGGRTEAFF.

The rearrangement links TRBV28 to TRBJ2-3; 11 bases line up with TRBD1. The CDR3 has 15 residues. V shed 6 bases, J shed 6 bases, and the junction held 8 bases outside the gene matches. Germline CDR1 is MDHEN and CDR2 is SYDVKM. The CDR3 sequence: CASSDIGTGGDTQYF. The DNA for the CDR3 is TGTGCCAGCAGCGACATCGGGACAGGGGGGGATACGCAGTATTTT.

This clone came up once. The chain joins TRBV2 to TRBJ2-3; weak D call: TRBD2 (8 bases). The CDR3 covers 16 residues. Germline lookup yields CDR1 SNHLY and CDR2 FYNNEI. The germline V and J ends were trimmed by 11 bases and 4 bases, with 25 bases remaining between them. The DNA for the CDR3 is TGTGCCCGATCGGGACTAGGGACAGAGATGTCAGATACGCAGTATTTT. This gives the protein CARSGLGTEMSDTQYF.

The V gene is TRBV7-9, the J gene TRBJ2-1; 7 bases are shared with TRBD2. V dropped 4 bases and J dropped 0; count of bases not matched to a gene: 3. The CDR3 runs to 15 residues. The V gene's germline CDR1 is SEHNR and CDR2 FQNEAQ (reference sequence). The CDR3 reads CASSSGLTSYNEQFF. CDR3 sequence (DNA): TGTGCCAGCAGCTCGGGACTAACCTCCTACAATGAGCAGTTCTTC.

With respect to this clone: The same CDR3 is also encoded by other DNA sequences in this sample. V usage is TRBV19 and J usage is TRBJ2-1; possible D gene TRBD2, 6 bases. Germline lookup yields CDR1 LNHDA and CDR2 SQIVND (reference sequence). V lost 3 bases, J lost 3 bases, and 6 bases lay in between. The CDR3 has 13 residues. CDR3 amino acids: CASSMGGYNEQFF. CDR3 bases: TGTGCCAGTAGTATGGGGGGCTACAATGAGCAGTTCTTC.

This rearrangement joins TRBV5-6 to TRBJ2-4; 7 nucleotides agree with TRBD1. The germline V gene has CDR1 SGHDT and CDR2 YYEEEE. V lost 4 bases to trimming and J lost 8 bases; unmatched junction nucleotides: 6. The CDR3 spans 13 residues. The CDR3 DNA sequence: TGTGCCAGCAGCATACAGGGGACGGACATTCAGTACTTC. Its translation: CASSIQGTDIQYF.

This clone was counted once. V and J are TRBV19 and TRBJ1-5, with D perhaps TRBD1 (6 bases). Germline V gene lookup returns CDR1 LNHDA and CDR2 SQIVND (reference sequence). The germline V and J ends were trimmed by 4 bases and 4 bases, with 17 bases remaining between them. The length of the CDR3 is 16 residues. The CDR3 sequence is CASSKGRTEGNQPQHF. The CDR3 nucleotides read TGTGCCAGTAGTAAGGGGCGGACAGAGGGAAATCAGCCCCAGCATTTT.

J is TRBJ2-7 and V is TRBV30; 8 bases align to TRBD1. Germline V lookup: CDR1 GTSNPN, CDR2 SVGIG (reference sequence). V shed 3 bases, J shed 6 bases, and the junction held 4 bases outside the gene matches. The length of the CDR3 is 12 residues. The CDR3 coding sequence is TGTGCCTGGAGCCTGACAGGGGCCGAGCAGTACTTC. Its protein product is CAWSLTGAEQYF.

The V and J genes are TRBV6-5 and TRBJ1-6; the D is unclear. From germline, CDR1 is MNHEY and CDR2 SVGAGI. This CDR3 region has 13 residues. V lost 8 bases, J lost 9 bases, and 14 bases lay in between. CDR3 sequence reads: CASEGSGISPLHF. The CDR3 bases are TGTGCCAGCGAGGGTAGTGGGATTTCACCCCTCCACTTT.

The chain carries TRBV10-1 and TRBJ1-2; 9 positions agree with TRBD1. Losses at the gene ends were 0 bases for V and 3 bases for J; bases not matched to a gene: 8. Germline V lookup: CDR1 WNHNN, CDR2 SYGVQD (reference sequence). CDR3 length: 17 residues. The CDR3 DNA reads TGCGCCAGCAGTGAGTCACCCCCGGGACAGGGATACTATGGCTACACCTTC. Its translation: CASSESPPGQGYYGYTF.

This clone was detected only once. V is TRBV20-1 and J is TRBJ2-1; no reliable D call. This CDR3 has 11 residues. Germline CDR1 is DFQATT and CDR2 is SNEGSKA (reference sequence). The V end lost 6 bases, the J end lost 2 bases, and 5 bases lay between the germline ends. The CDR3: CSAGPYNEQFF. The CDR3 DNA reads TGCAGTGCCGGACCCTACAATGAGCAGTTCTTC.

On this clone itself: The sample carries other DNA sequences with the same CDR3. The chain joins TRBV27 to TRBJ1-5; maybe TRBD1 (6 bases). This CDR3 is built from 12 residues. The germline V gene has CDR1 MNHEY and CDR2 SMNVEV (reference sequence). V was trimmed by 9 bases and J by 4 bases, leaving 10 bases between them. This CDR3 is CASRRGNQPQHF. CDR3 nucleotide sequence: TGTGCCAGTCGCAGGGGAAATCAGCCCCAGCATTTT.

This chain connects TRBV2 to TRBJ1-6; 8 bases are a match to TRBD1. CDR3 size: 15 residues. Per the germline V gene, CDR1 is SNHLY and CDR2 is FYNNEI. The V segment lost 5 bases and the J segment 6 bases; nucleotides outside the gene matches: 6. CDR3 residues: CASSLQGVANSPLHF. The CDR3 bases are TGTGCCAGCAGTTTACAGGGGGTAGCTAATTCACCCCTCCACTTT.

The rearrangement joins TRBV2 to TRBJ1-1, with D maybe TRBD1 (5 bases). V dropped 5 bases and J dropped 0 bases, with 16 bases sitting between them. CDR3 length equals 16 residues. CDR1 is SNHLY, CDR2 FYNNEI, per germline. In DNA, the CDR3 is TGTGCCAGCAGTAGACAGAGCGATCAGGTGAACACTGAAGCTTTCTTT. Its translation is CASSRQSDQVNTEAFF.

This clone was counted only a few times. This chain links TRBV27 with TRBJ1-2, with a weak D call TRBD1 (5 bases). V was trimmed by 6 bases and J by 8 bases, leaving 22 bases between them. Germline values: CDR1 MNHEY, CDR2 SMNVEV (reference sequence). The CDR3 is 15 amino acids. The CDR3 bases are TGTGCCAGCAGGATGAGGGACTCAGGCATCCGCGGCTACACCTTC. This encodes CASRMRDSGIRGYTF.

The chain links TRBV6-5 to TRBJ1-1; D is uncertain. Germline CDR1 reads MNHEY; CDR2 reads SVGAGI. The V and J ends lost 3 bases and 0 bases respectively, with 11 bases between them. This CDR3 is 15 amino acids long. Here the CDR3 reads CASSYSRTLNTEAFF. CDR3 sequence (DNA): TGTGCCAGCAGTTATTCCCGCACCTTGAACACTGAAGCTTTCTTT.

The V call is TRBV29-1, the J call TRBJ1-5; TRBD1 aligns across 7 bases. CDR1 and CDR2 from the germline V gene are SQVTM and ANQGSEA. This CDR3 has 13 amino acids. With 5 bases clipped from V and 2 bases from J, the junction kept 3 bases outside the gene matches. CDR3 loop: CSVQGQGNQPQHF. CDR3 nucleotides: TGCAGCGTTCAAGGACAGGGCAATCAGCCCCAGCATTTT.

This chain links TRBV7-2 with TRBJ1-2, with D possibly being TRBD1 (5 bases). The germline V and J ends were trimmed by 2 bases and 1 base, with 11 bases remaining between them. The CDR3 extends over 15 amino acids. The germline V gene encodes CDR1 SGHTA and CDR2 FQGNSA. The CDR3 region is CASSLRDGGNYGYTF. DNA for the CDR3: TGTGCCAGCAGCTTAAGGGACGGTGGTAACTATGGCTACACCTTC.

The chain links TRBV9 to TRBJ2-3, with a weak D call TRBD2 (5 bases). The V gene's germline CDR1 is SGDLS and CDR2 YYNGEE. This CDR3 is built from 16 residues. Trimming took 0 bases from V and 0 from J, leaving 11 bases between them. CDR3 DNA sequence: TGTGCCAGCAGCGTAGCCCCTCTAGCAAGCACAGATACGCAGTATTTT. Encoded protein: CASSVAPLASTDTQYF.

V and J are TRBV28 and TRBJ1-4, with D maybe TRBD1 (6 bases). Trimming took 3 bases from V and 5 from J, leaving 13 bases between them. The CDR3 runs to 15 residues. Germline V gene sequence: CDR1 MDHEN, CDR2 SYDVKM. CDR3 amino acids: CASSFLQGGNEKLFF. The CDR3 DNA sequence: TGTGCCAGCAGTTTCCTACAGGGTGGGAATGAAAAACTGTTTTTT.

V and J are TRBV5-1 and TRBJ1-2; TRBD1 might be the D (6 bases). The V gene's germline CDR1 is SGHRS and CDR2 YFSETQ. The V end lost 0 bases, the J end lost 1 base, and 19 bases lay between the germline ends. CDR3 size: 18 residues. CDR3 nucleotides: TGCGCCAGCAGCTTGGCGAGGACAGATGATTTAATTAACTATGGCTACACCTTC. Translation gives CASSLARTDDLINYGYTF. The full variable domain, in which reference TRBV5-1 and TRBJ1-2 provide the parts outside the CDR3, is KAGVTQTPRYLIKTRGQQVTLSCSPISGHRSVSWYQQTPGQGLQFLFEYFSETQRNKGNFPGRFSGRQFSNSRSEMNVSTLELGDSALYLCASSLARTDDLINYGYTFGSGTRLTVV.

The V call is TRBV23-1, the J call TRBJ1-2; possible D gene TRBD1, 5 bases. TRBV23-1 is an open reading frame, and its role is uncertain. The length of the CDR3 is 14 residues. Trimming left V 1 base short and J 7 bases short, with 13 bases between. CDR3 coding DNA: TGCGCCAGCAGTCAATTTGGGGACCCCATTGGCTACACCTTC. This sequence encodes CASSQFGDPIGYTF.

The chain couples TRBV9 to TRBJ1-6; D is ambiguous. The CDR3 is made up of 13 amino acids. Looked up from germline, CDR1 is SGDLS and CDR2 is YYNGEE. Trimming left V 0 bases short and J 9 bases short, with 7 bases between. The CDR3 loop reads CASSVESSSPLHF. The CDR3 region has the DNA TGTGCCAGCAGCGTAGAAAGTAGTTCACCCCTCCACTTT.